The 4 T cell receptor beta chains listed next were all sequenced from one sample in a study of blood T cells in healthy people across ages. A second roughly 7 to 11 cycle PCR used barcoded and J-beta primers. Using its own MiXCR run on the 5' RACE reads, TCRdb lists one record per CDR3 protein. Of over a million distinct CDR3 sequences in the sample, under 55% were seen once. Sequenced sample: blood. The receptors come from a woman aged 60 to 75 in good health.

This clonotype appeared once. This chain uses TRBV28 with TRBJ2-1; TRBD1 aligns across 7 bases. The length of the CDR3 is 15 residues. V was pared by 5 bases and J by 1 base, with 5 bases of the junction left unmatched. CDR1 is MDHEN, CDR2 SYDVKM, per germline. Written as DNA, the CDR3 is TGTGCCAGCAGTAATACAGGGGTTTCCTACAATGAGCAGTTCTTC. Translation: CASSNTGVSYNEQFF.

This clonotype was seen at least ten times. The chain's CDR3 is CASSHDSIAGGGDNEQFF. The CDR3 DNA reads TGTGCCAGCAGTCACGACTCGATCGCGGGAGGGGGAGACAATGAGCAGTTCTTC. The chain carries TRBV6-2 or TRBV6-3 and TRBJ2-1; TRBD2 agrees at 9 bases. The J segment lost 5 bases and the V segment lost 5 bases, leaving 16 bases of the junction unmatched. This CDR3 is built from 18 residues. The germline V gene encodes CDR1 MNHEY and CDR2 SVGEGT.

The chain is built from TRBV20-1 and TRBJ2-5; D might be TRBD2 (6 bases). Trimming took 5 bases from V and 1 from J, leaving 14 bases between them. The CDR3 extends over 14 amino acids. CDR1 and CDR2 from the germline V gene are DFQATT and SNEGSKA (reference sequence). The CDR3 DNA reads as TGCAGTGCTCCACAGGAGGGAACCCAAGAGACCCAGTACTTC. Amino acid sequence: CSAPQEGTQETQYF.

V usage is TRBV2 and J usage is TRBJ2-4, with TRBD1 matching over 8 bases. The better agreement between TRBJ2-5 and the DNA end casts doubt on the J call. Germline CDR1 and CDR2: SNHLY and FYNNEI. The CDR3 extends over 16 amino acids. For the CDR3, the DNA is TGTGCCAGCAGGAACCTCCCAGGACAGGGTGCCGAGACCCAGTACTTC. It codes for CASRNLPGQGAETQYF.